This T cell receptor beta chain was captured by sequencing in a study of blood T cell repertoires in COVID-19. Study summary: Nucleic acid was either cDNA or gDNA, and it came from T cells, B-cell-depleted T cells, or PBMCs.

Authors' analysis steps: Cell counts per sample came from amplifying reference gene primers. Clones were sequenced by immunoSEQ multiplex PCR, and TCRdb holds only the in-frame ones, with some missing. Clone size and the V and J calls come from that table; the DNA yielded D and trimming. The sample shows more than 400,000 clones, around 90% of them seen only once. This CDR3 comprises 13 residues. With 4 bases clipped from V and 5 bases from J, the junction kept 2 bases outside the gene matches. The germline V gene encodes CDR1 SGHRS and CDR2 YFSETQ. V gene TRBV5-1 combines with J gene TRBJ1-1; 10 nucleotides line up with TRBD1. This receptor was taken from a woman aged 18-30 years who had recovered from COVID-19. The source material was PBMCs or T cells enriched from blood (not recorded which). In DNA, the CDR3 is TGCGCCAGCAGCGTGGACAGGGGGACTGAAGCTTTCTTT. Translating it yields CASSVDRGTEAFF.